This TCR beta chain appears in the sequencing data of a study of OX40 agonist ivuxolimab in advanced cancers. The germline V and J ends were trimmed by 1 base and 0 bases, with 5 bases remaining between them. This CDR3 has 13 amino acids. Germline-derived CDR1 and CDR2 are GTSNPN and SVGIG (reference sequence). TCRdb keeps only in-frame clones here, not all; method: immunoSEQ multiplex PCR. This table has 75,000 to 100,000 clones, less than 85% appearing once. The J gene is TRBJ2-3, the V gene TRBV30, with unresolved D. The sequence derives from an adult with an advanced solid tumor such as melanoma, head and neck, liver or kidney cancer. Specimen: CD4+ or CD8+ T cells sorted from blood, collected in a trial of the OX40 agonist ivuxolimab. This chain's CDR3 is CAWSGRSTDTQYF. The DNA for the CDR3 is TGTGCCTGGAGTGGCAGGAGCACAGATACGCAGTATTTT.